This T cell receptor beta chain emerged from a study of T cell changes during pregnancy in multiple sclerosis. The V gene end was trimmed by 7 bases and the J gene end by 11 bases; junction bases not matched to a gene: 11. The CDR3 totals 14 residues. Germline CDR1 and CDR2: MNHGY and SVAAGI. Some clones are missing from TCRdb's copy, which holds only in-frame ones; the method was immunoSEQ multiplex PCR. Of approximately 100,000 clones listed, about nine tenths are singletons. J is TRBJ1-1 and V is TRBV6-9; 12 bases agree with TRBD1. This sequence was found in a female donor with multiple sclerosis, enrolled in a pregnancy study. Sequencing used peripheral blood, obtained in the second trimester of pregnancy. The CDR3 spells CASTDRDRGPGAFF. The CDR3 coding sequence is TGTGCCAGCACCGACCGGGACAGGGGGCCGGGGGCTTTCTTT.